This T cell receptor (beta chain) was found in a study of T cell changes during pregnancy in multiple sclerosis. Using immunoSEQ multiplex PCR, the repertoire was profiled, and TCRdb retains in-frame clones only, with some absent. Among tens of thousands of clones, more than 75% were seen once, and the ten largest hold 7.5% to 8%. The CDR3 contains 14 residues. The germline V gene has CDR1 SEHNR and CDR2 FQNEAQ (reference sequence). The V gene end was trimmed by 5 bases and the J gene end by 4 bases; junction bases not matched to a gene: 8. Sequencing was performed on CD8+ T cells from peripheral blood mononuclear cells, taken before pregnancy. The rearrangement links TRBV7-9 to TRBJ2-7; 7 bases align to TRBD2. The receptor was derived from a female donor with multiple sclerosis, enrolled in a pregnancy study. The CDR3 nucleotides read TGTGCCAGCAGCCCCCCAGCGGGAAGGTACGAGCAGTACTTC. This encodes CASSPPAGRYEQYF.